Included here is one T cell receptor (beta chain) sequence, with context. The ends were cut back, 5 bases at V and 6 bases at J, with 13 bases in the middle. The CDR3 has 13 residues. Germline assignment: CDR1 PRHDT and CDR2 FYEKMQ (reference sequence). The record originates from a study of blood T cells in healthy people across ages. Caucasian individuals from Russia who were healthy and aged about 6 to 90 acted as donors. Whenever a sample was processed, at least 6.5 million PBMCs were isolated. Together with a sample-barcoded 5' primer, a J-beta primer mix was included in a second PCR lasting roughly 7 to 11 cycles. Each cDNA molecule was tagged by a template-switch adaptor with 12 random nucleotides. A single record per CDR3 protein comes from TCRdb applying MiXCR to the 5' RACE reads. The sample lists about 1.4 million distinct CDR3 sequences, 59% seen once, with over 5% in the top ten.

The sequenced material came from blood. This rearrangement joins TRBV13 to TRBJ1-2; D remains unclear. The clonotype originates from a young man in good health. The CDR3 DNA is TGTGCCAGCAGCCAGGACGGCGGACATGGCTACACCTTC. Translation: CASSQDGGHGYTF. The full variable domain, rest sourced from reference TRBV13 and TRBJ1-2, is AAGVIQSPRHLIKEKRETATLKCYPIPRHDTVYWYQQGPGQDPQFLISFYEKMQSDKGSIPDRFSAQQFSDYHSELNMSSLELGDSALYFCASSQDGGHGYTFGSGTRLTVV.